This T cell receptor beta chain was documented in a study of T-cell reconstitution after alpha-beta-depleted transplantation in children. This clonotype showed up just a few times. During its preparation, the TCRbeta library received unique molecular identifiers. TCRdb re-derived calls from the PCR reads in MiXCR, one entry per CDR3 protein. The sample gives roughly 300,000 distinct CDR3 sequences, 10% of which show up once; 2% to 3% is in the top ten. Germline V CDR1 and CDR2: SEHNR, FQNEAQ (reference sequence). V lost 3 bases and J 2 bases, leaving 11 bases between the germline ends. The CDR3 is made up of 14 amino acids.

The gene calls are TRBV7-9 and TRBJ2-7; unclear D gene. The sequences come from PBMCs from the stem cell graft donor, collected from the stem cell graft. The sequence derives from a human donor who donated a stem cell graft to a child with acute lymphoblastic leukemia. The CDR3: CASSFGPGAYEQYF. CDR3 sequence (DNA): TGTGCCAGCAGCTTTGGTCCTGGCGCCTACGAGCAGTACTTC.